Sequencing of this T cell receptor (beta chain) was carried out in a study of cytomegalovirus exposure and HLA in healthy donors. The CDR3 length is 15 residues. V was pared by 6 bases and J by 1 base, with 4 bases of the junction left unmatched. Germline assignment: CDR1 MDHEN and CDR2 SYDVKM. PCR used 60 Vbeta primers and 13 Jbeta primers. TCRdb's copy holds only in-frame clones and misses some; the assay was immunoSEQ multiplex PCR. The sample lists around 100,000 clones, 78% occurring once. This receptor was taken from a woman aged 40 to 50 in good health and CMV-seropositive. The source material was PBMCs. The rearrangement links TRBV28 to TRBJ2-1, with TRBD1 matching 9 bases. DNA of the CDR3: TGTGCCAGCAGCCTACAGGGGGCGTCCTACAATGAGCAGTTCTTC. Translation: CASSLQGASYNEQFF.